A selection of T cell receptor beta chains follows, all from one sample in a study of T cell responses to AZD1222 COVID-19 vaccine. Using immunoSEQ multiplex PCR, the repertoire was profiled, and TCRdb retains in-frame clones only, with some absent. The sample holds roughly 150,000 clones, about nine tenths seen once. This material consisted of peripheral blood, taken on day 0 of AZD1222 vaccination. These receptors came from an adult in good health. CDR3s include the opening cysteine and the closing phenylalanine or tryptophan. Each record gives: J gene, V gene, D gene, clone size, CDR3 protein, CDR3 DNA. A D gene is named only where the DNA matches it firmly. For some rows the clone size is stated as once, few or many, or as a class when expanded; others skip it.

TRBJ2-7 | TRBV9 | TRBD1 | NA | CASSPRDRGYEQYF | TGTGCCAGCAGCCCCCGGGACAGGGGCTACGAGCAGTACTTC
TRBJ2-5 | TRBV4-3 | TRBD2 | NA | CASSPGTSGRGETQYF | TGCGCCAGCAGCCCCGGGACTAGCGGGAGAGGGGAGACCCAGTACTTC
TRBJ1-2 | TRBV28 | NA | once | CASSNPRAYGYTF | TGTGCCAGCAGCAACCCTCGGGCCTATGGCTACACCTTC
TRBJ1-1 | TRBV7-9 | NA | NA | CASSLTSGAEAFF | TGTGCCAGCAGCTTAACTTCCGGGGCTGAAGCTTTCTTT
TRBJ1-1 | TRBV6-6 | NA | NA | CASTRATEAFF | TGTGCCAGCACCAGAGCCACTGAAGCTTTCTTT
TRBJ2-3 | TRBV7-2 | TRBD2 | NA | CASSLLSGGDTDTQYF | TGTGCCAGCAGCCTTCTTAGCGGGGGGGACACAGATACGCAGTATTTT
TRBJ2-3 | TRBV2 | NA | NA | CASKRLPGLGTDTQYF | TGTGCCAGCAAAAGACTCCCGGGACTCGGCACAGATACGCAGTATTTT
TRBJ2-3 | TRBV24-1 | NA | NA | CATSDRAGSELDTQYF | TGTGCCACCAGTGACCGCGCAGGGTCTGAACTGGATACGCAGTATTTT
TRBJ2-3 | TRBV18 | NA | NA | CASSVSSADTQYF | TGTGCCAGCTCAGTCTCTAGCGCAGATACGCAGTATTTT
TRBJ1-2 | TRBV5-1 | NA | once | CASSSLRDVSNYGYTF | TGCGCCAGCAGCTCCCTCCGGGACGTCTCTAACTATGGCTACACCTTC
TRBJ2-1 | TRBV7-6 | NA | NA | CASSLGGGPNSYNEQFF | TGTGCCAGCAGCTTAGGGGGGGGGCCCAACTCCTACAATGAGCAGTTCTTC
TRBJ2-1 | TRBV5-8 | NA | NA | CASSLGSSPSSYNEQFF | TGTGCCAGCAGCTTGGGATCAAGTCCAAGCTCCTACAATGAGCAGTTCTTC
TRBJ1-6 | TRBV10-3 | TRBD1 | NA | CAIRGADRGYNSPLHF | TGTGCCATCAGGGGGGCCGACAGGGGCTATAATTCACCCCTCCACTTT
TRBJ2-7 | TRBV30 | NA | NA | CAWGRETEQYF | TGTGCCTGGGGCAGGGAAACCGAGCAGTACTTC
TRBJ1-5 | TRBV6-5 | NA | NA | CASSYGGENQPQHF | TGTGCCAGCAGTTACGGGGGGGAAAATCAGCCCCAGCATTTT
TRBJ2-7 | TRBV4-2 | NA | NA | CASSQGGRGNYEQYF | TGTGCCAGCAGCCAAGGCGGTAGAGGGAACTACGAGCAGTACTTC
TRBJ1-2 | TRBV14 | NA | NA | CASSQNNYGYTF | TGTGCCAGCAGTCAGAATAACTATGGCTACACCTTC
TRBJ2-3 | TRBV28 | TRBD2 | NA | CASSRRTSYTQYF | TGTGCCAGCAGTCGAAGGACTAGTTATACGCAGTATTTT
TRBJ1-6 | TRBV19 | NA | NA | CASKSQWGAESPLHF | TGTGCCAGTAAATCACAATGGGGGGCGGAATCACCCCTCCACTTT
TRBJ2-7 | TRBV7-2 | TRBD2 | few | CASSLGGGYEQYF | TGTGCCAGCAGCTTAGGGGGAGGGTACGAGCAGTACTTC
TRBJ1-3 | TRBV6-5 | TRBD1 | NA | CASKDRLSGNTIYF | TGTGCCAGCAAGGACAGGCTCTCTGGAAACACCATATATTTT
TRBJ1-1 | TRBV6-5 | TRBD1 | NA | CASRHRGGTEAFF | TGTGCCAGCAGACACAGGGGTGGCACTGAAGCTTTCTTT
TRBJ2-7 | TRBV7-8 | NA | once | CASTSGVEQYF | TGTGCCAGCACCTCGGGGGTCGAGCAGTACTTC
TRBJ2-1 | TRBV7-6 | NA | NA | CASSFLGGFIYNEQFF | TGTGCCAGCAGCTTCCTCGGAGGGTTTATCTACAATGAGCAGTTCTTC
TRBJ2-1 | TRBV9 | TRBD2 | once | CASSVGLAGGPQFF | TGTGCCAGCAGCGTAGGACTAGCGGGAGGGCCGCAGTTCTTC
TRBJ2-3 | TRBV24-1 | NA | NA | CATQRGGADTQYF | TGTGCCACCCAGAGAGGAGGGGCGGATACGCAGTATTTT
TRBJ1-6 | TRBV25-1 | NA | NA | CASRGGNSPLHF | TGTGCCAGCAGGGGCGGAAATTCACCCCTCCACTTT
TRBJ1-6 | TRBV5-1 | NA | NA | CASSLGETYNSPLHF | TGCGCCAGCAGCTTGGGGGAAACCTATAATTCACCCCTCCACTTT
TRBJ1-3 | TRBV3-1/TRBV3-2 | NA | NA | CASSQVGTGNTIYF | TGTGCCAGCAGCCAAGTCGGAACAGGAAACACCATATATTTT
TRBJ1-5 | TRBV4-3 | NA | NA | CASSQEAARSKGPQHF | TGCGCCAGCAGCCAAGAGGCGGCCAGGTCGAAAGGGCCCCAGCATTTT
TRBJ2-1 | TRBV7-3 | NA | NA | CASSLSLGEQFF | TGTGCCAGCAGCTTAAGTTTGGGGGAGCAGTTCTTC
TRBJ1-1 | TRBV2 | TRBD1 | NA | CASHRGGEAFF | TGTGCCAGCCACAGGGGAGGTGAAGCTTTCTTT
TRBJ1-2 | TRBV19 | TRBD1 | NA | CASSPSGTESNYGYTF | TGTGCCAGTAGTCCCTCCGGGACAGAATCTAACTATGGCTACACCTTC
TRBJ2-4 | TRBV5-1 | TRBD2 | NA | CASSLSAGEAKNIQYF | TGCGCCAGCAGCTTGTCAGCGGGGGAGGCCAAAAACATTCAGTACTTC
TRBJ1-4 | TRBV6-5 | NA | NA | CASGGRGEEKLFF | TGTGCCAGCGGGGGCAGGGGAGAAGAAAAACTGTTTTTT
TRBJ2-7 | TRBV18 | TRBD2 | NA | CASSPTIAGGSYEQYF | TGTGCCAGCTCACCGACAATAGCGGGTGGCTCCTACGAGCAGTACTTC
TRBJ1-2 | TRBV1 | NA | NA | CTSSQDHPLEGPWDGYTF | TGCACCAGCAGCCAAGATCACCCCTTGGAGGGGCCTTGGGATGGCTACACCTTC
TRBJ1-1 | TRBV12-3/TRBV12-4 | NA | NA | CASSPTGNTEAFF | TGTGCCAGCAGTCCCACAGGGAACACTGAAGCTTTCTTT
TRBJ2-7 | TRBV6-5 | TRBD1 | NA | CASSWGTGPLFYEQYF | TGTGCCAGCAGTTGGGGGACAGGGCCACTCTTCTACGAGCAGTACTTC
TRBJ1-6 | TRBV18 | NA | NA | CASSPRGGDDSPLHF | TGTGCCAGCTCACCCCGGGGGGGGGACGATTCACCCCTCCACTTT
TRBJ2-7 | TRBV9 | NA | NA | CASSVGHSSSYEQYF | TGTGCCAGCAGCGTAGGACATTCTAGCTCCTACGAGCAGTACTTC
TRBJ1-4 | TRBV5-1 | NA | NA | CASSPDRATNEKLFF | TGCGCCAGCAGCCCCGACAGAGCAACTAATGAAAAACTGTTTTTT
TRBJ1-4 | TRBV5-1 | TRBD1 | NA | CASSYQGANEKLFF | TGCGCCAGCAGCTATCAGGGGGCTAATGAAAAACTGTTTTTT
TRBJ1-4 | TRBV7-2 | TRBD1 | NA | CASSSTGGTSEKLFF | TGTGCCAGCAGCTCCACAGGGGGCACGAGTGAAAAACTGTTTTTT
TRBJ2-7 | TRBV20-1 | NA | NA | CSARDGYEQYF | TGCAGTGCTAGAGATGGATACGAGCAGTACTTC